This TCR beta chain was documented in a study of T cell responses to AZD1222 COVID-19 vaccine. Study findings and constraints: All repertoire sampling was performed exclusively after the peak T cell response. Clonal diversity may have been underestimated in mostly white British donors. Unmutated variant regions are reportedly the target of nearly half of TCRs that are spike-specific.

Combined were second doses at about 4 or about 12 weeks. Comment on this clone: Its cognate antigen is unknown.

Here immunoSEQ multiplex PCR was the method, and the copy in TCRdb shows in-frame clones only, minus some. The sample holds over 150,000 clones; roughly 88% are singletons and the top ten take approximately 4.5%. The CDR3 has 12 amino acids. Germline V gene sequence: CDR1 SGHDT, CDR2 YYEEEE. With 0 bases removed from V and 6 bases from J, the gap between germline ends came to 4 bases. The receptor comes from an adult who received the AZD1222 COVID-19 vaccine. This chain joins TRBV5-6 and TRBJ1-5; D gene uncertain. Sample: peripheral blood, taken 28 days after the second AZD1222 dose. CDR3 coding DNA: TGTGCCAGCAGCTTGGGAAGTCAGCCCCAGCATTTT. This codes for CASSLGSQPQHF.